This TCR beta chain appears in the sequencing data of a study of cytomegalovirus exposure and HLA in healthy donors. Study-wide results and limits: For most TCR sequences rarity was the rule, although some public TCRs occurred in many donors. Segments of the TCR beta V type were, in most cases, productive about 90% or about 30% of the time in an earlier analysis. Sequencing likely generated an artifact that appeared as a cluster of highly shared sequence variants. Later analysis reportedly placed an Asian-associated ancestry cluster below the roughly 680-donor mean in N-insertions.

Notes on this clone: Its antigen is still unknown.

In the PCR, 60 Vbeta and 13 Jbeta primers were used. TCRdb's copy holds only in-frame clones and misses some; the assay was immunoSEQ multiplex PCR. This table has 200,000 to 250,000 clones, over 75% appearing once. The CDR3 totals 12 residues. The germline CDR1 and CDR2 sequences are MNHEY and SMNVEV (reference sequence). Trimming shortened V by 6 bases and J by 8 bases, and 13 bases separated the two germline ends. The sequenced material came from PBMCs. This receptor was obtained from a boy younger than 18 in good health and CMV-seronegative. This chain joins TRBV27 and TRBJ1-2, with D possibly being TRBD1 (6 bases). CDR3 in amino acids: CASREVRGGYTF. The CDR3 DNA is TGTGCCAGCAGGGAAGTCAGGGGCGGCTACACCTTC.